Below, one T cell receptor (beta chain) is given with its context. This specimen comes from a study of T-cell memory formation after mild COVID-19. TCRdb called the 5' RACE reads again in MiXCR, with one record for every CDR3 protein. The data hold around 300,000 distinct CDR3 sequences, with approximately 14% observed a single time. V gave up 5 bases and J gave up 6 bases; unmatched junction bases: 10. This CDR3 region has 14 residues. The germline V gene has CDR1 SGHVS and CDR2 FNYEAQ. J is TRBJ2-7 and V is TRBV7-6; 7 bases align to TRBD1. The TCR originated in a man aged 18 to 30 who had mild COVID-19 (a few samples of this study predate the infection). Cell type and time point are not known. Specimen: PBMCs or a T cell subset sorted from them (not recorded which). This CDR3 reads CASSDPRRGREQYF. The CDR3 DNA reads as TGTGCCAGCAGCGACCCTCGTAGGGGGCGCGAGCAGTACTTC.